This T cell receptor (beta chain) was documented in a study of blood T cells in healthy people across ages. The draw of peripheral blood yielded roughly 9.4 milliliters from each donor. With a J-beta primer mix and a sample-barcoded 5' primer, a second PCR ran about 6 to 11 cycles. Tags on each cDNA molecule came from a template-switch adaptor with 12 random nucleotides. TCRdb redid the calling of the 5' RACE reads with MiXCR, one entry per CDR3 protein. The sample carries hundreds of thousands of distinct CDR3 sequences, roughly 53% recorded once. The sequenced sample consisted of blood. The source of this sequence is a man aged 60 to 69 in good health.

CDR3 nucleotide sequence: TGTGCCATCAGGGGCTCGGAGACCCAGTACTTC. Protein: CAIRGSETQYF. The chain recombines TRBV10-3 with TRBJ2-5, with D unclear. This CDR3 is 11 amino acids long. The V end was cut by 6 bases, the J end by 5 bases, with 7 bases between. The germline V gene has CDR1 ENHRY and CDR2 SYGVKD.